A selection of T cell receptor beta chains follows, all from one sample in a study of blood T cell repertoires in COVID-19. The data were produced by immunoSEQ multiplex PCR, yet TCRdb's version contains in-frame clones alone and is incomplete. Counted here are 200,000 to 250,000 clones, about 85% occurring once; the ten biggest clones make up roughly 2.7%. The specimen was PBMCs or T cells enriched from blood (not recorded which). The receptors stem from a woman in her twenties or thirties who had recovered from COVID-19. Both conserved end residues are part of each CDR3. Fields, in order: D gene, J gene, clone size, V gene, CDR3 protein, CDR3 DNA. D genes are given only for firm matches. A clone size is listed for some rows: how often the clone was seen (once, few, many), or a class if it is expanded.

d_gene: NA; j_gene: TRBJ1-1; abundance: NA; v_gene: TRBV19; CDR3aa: CASSIRGNTEAFF; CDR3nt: TGTGCCAGTAGTATCCGGGGAAACACTGAAGCTTTCTTT
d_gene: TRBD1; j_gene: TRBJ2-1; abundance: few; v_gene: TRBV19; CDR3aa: CASNTGEGYNEQFF; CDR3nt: TGTGCCAGTAATACAGGGGAAGGTTACAATGAGCAGTTCTTC
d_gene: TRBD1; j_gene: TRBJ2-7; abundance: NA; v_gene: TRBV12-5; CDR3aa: CASGLAGTGGSYEQYF; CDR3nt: TGTGCTAGTGGTTTGGCCGGGACAGGGGGGTCCTACGAGCAGTACTTC
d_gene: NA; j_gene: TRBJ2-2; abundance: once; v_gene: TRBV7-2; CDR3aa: CASSSPGGWAGELFF; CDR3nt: TGTGCCAGCAGCTCCCCCGGCGGGTGGGCCGGGGAGCTGTTTTTT
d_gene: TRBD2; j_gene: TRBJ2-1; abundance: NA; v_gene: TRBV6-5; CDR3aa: CASFGRGGYNEQFF; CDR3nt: TGTGCCAGCTTCGGGCGGGGGGGATACAATGAGCAGTTCTTC
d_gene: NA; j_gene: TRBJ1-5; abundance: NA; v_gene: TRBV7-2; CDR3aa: CASSISGDQPQHF; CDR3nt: TGTGCCAGCAGCATATCGGGTGATCAGCCCCAGCATTTT
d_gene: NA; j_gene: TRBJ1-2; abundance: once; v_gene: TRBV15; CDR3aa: CATSRVGGAGYTF; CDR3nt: TGTGCCACCAGCAGAGTTGGTGGGGCGGGCTACACCTTC
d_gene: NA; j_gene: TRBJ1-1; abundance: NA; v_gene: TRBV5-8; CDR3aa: CASSSGRGEDTFF; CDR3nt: TGTGCCAGCAGCAGCGGTAGAGGTGAGGATACTTTCTTT
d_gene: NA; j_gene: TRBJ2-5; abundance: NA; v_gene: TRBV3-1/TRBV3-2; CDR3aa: CASSHLETQYF; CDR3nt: TGTGCCAGCAGCCACTTAGAGACCCAGTACTTC
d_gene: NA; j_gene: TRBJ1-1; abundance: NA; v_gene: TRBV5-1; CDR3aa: CASRVNQGVLTEAFF; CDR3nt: TGCGCCAGCAGGGTAAACCAGGGCGTTCTCACTGAAGCTTTCTTT
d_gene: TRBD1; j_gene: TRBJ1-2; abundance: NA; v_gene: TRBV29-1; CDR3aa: CSASGQGAEGYTF; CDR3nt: TGCAGCGCCTCCGGACAGGGGGCGGAAGGCTACACCTTC
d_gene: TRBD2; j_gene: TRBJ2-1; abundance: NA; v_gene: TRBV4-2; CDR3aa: CASSQGLAGVYEQFF; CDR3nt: TGTGCCAGCAGCCAGGGACTAGCGGGGGTATATGAGCAGTTCTTC
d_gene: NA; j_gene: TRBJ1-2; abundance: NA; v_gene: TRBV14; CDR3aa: CASSQPGVYGYTF; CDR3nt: TGTGCCAGCAGCCAGCCAGGGGTTTATGGCTACACCTTC
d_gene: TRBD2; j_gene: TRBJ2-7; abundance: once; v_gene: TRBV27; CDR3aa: CASSFAHREADEQYF; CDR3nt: TGTGCCAGCAGTTTCGCCCACCGGGAGGCGGACGAGCAGTACTTC
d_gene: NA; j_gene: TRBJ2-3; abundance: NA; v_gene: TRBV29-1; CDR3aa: CSVTEPDTQYF; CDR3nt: TGCAGCGTTACAGAGCCAGATACGCAGTATTTT
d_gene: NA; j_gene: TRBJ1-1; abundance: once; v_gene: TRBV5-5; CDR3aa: CASSETGQTNTEAFF; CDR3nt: TGTGCCAGCAGCGAAACAGGACAGACGAACACTGAAGCTTTCTTT
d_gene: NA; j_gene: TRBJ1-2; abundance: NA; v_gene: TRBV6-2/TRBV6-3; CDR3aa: CASSTDFGGYTF; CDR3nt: TGTGCCAGCAGTACTGATTTCGGTGGCTACACCTTC
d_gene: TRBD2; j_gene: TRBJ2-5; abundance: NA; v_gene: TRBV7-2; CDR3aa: CASSPGLAAETQYF; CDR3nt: TGTGCCAGCAGCCCGGGACTAGCGGCGGAGACCCAGTACTTC
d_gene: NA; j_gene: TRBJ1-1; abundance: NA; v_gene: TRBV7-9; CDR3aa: CASSFLPNTEAFF; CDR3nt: TGTGCCAGCAGCTTTCTACCTAACACTGAAGCTTTCTTT
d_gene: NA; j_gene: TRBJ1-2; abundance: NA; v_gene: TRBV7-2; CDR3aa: CASSPRGGEPSNYGYTF; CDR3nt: TGTGCCAGCAGCCCAAGGGGGGGGGAACCATCTAACTATGGCTACACCTTC
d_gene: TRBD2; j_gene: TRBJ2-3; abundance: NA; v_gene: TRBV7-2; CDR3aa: CASTETPAGGFTDTQYF; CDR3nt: TGTGCCAGCACCGAGACGCCCGCGGGGGGTTTCACAGATACGCAGTATTTT
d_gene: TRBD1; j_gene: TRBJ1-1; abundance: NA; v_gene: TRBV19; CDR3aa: CASSIASGGAFF; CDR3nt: TGTGCCAGTAGTATAGCCTCAGGGGGAGCTTTCTTT
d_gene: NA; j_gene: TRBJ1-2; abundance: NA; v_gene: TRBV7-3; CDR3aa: CASSLSGGPF; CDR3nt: TGTGCCAGCAGCTTATCCGGGGGACCCTTC
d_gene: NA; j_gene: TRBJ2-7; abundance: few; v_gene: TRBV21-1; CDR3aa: CASSTSFSGGTVGYF; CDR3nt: TGTGCCAGCAGCACCAGCTTTAGTGGGGGGACAGTGGGATACTTC
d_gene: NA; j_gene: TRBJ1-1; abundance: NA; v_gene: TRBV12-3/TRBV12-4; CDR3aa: CASSSRGEAFF; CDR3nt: TGTGCCAGCAGTTCGAGAGGTGAAGCTTTCTTT
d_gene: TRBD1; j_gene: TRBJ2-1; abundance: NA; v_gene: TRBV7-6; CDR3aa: CASSSRGTGLRNEQFF; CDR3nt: TGTGCCAGCAGCTCCCGCGGGACAGGCCTGCGCAATGAGCAGTTCTTC
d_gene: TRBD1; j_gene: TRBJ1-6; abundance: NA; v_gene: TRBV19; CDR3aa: CASSIPRTGSDNSPLHF; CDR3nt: TGTGCCAGTAGTATACCACGGACAGGGTCCGACAATTCACCCCTCCACTTT
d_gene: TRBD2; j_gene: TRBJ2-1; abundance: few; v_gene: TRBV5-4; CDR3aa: CASSLASGGYNEQFF; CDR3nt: TGTGCCAGCAGCTTGGCTAGCGGGGGGTACAATGAGCAGTTCTTC
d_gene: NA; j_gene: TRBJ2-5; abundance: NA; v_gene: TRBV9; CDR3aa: CASSSYAGPMGETQYF; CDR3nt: TGTGCCAGCAGCTCCTACGCGGGACCCATGGGGGAGACCCAGTACTTC
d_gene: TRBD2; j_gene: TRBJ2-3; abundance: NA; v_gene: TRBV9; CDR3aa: CASSGGGAIGDTQYF; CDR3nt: TGTGCCAGCAGCGGCGGGGGGGCGATTGGAGATACGCAGTATTTT
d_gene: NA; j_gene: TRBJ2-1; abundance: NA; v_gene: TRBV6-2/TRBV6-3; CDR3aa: CASSYLGGGGYNEQFF; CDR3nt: TGTGCCAGCAGTTACCTCGGGGGAGGGGGGTACAATGAGCAGTTCTTC
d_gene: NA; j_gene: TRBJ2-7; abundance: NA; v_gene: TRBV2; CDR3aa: CASSEDRFSYEQYF; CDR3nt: TGTGCCAGCAGTGAGGACAGATTCTCCTACGAGCAGTACTTC
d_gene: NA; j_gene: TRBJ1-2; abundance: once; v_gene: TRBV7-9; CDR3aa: CASSPGTRYGYTF; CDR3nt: TGTGCCAGCAGTCCCGGTACTCGCTATGGCTACACCTTC
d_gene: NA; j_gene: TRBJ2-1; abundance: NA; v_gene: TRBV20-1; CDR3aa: CSAADNEQFF; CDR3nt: TGCAGTGCCGCGGACAATGAGCAGTTCTTC
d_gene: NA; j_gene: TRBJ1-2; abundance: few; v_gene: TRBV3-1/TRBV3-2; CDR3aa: CASSQGTAYGYTF; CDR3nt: TGTGCCAGCAGCCAAGGGACAGCCTATGGCTACACCTTC
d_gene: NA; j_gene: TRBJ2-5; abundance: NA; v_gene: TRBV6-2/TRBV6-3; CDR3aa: CASTPFYGGRLKETQYF; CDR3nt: TGTGCCAGCACCCCCTTCTACGGGGGAAGGTTGAAGGAGACCCAGTACTTC
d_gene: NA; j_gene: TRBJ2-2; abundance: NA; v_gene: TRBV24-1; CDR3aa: CATGQPNTGELFF; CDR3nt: TGTGCCACCGGCCAACCGAACACCGGGGAGCTGTTTTTT
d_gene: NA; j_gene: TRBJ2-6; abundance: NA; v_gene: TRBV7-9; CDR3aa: CASSSSGFSGANVLTF; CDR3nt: TGTGCCAGCAGCTCATCAGGGTTCTCTGGGGCCAACGTCCTGACTTTC
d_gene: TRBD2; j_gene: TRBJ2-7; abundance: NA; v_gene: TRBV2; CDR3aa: CASSEANPWTSGGYEQYF; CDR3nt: TGTGCCAGCAGTGAAGCGAACCCCTGGACTAGCGGGGGCTACGAGCAGTACTTC
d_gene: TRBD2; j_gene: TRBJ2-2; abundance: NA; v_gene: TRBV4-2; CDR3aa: CASSPPSLRRGGPGELFF; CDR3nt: TGTGCCAGCAGCCCGCCCTCTCTAAGGCGGGGGGGGCCCGGGGAGCTGTTTTTT
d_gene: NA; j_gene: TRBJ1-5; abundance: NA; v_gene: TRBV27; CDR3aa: CASSLGTGRNQPQHF; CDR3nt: TGTGCCAGCAGTTTGGGAACAGGGAGAAATCAGCCCCAGCATTTT
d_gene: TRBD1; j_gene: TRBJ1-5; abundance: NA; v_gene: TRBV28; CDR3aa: CASRKTGGSNQPQHF; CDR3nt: TGTGCCAGCAGAAAAACAGGGGGAAGCAATCAGCCCCAGCATTTT
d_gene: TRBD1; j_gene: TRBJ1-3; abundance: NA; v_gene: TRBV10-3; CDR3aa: CAISGTGGSGNTIYF; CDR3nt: TGTGCCATCAGCGGAACAGGGGGCTCTGGAAACACCATATATTTT
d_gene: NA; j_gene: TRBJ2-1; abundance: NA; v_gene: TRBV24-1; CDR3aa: CATTSIPREICYNEQFF; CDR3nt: TGTGCCACCACCTCGATCCCCAGGGAAATATGCTACAATGAGCAGTTCTTC
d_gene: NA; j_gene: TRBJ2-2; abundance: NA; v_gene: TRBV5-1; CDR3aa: CASSFGTNTGELFF; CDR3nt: TGCGCCAGCAGCTTCGGGACAAACACCGGGGAGCTGTTTTTT
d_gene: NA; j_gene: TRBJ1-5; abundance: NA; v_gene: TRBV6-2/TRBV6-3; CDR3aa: CASSSVASGEQPQHF; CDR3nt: TGTGCCAGCAGTTCCGTAGCATCAGGGGAACAGCCCCAGCATTTT
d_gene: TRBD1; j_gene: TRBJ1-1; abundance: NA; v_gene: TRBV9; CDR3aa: CASSADRGFTEAFF; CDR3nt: TGTGCCAGCAGCGCAGACAGGGGGTTCACTGAAGCTTTCTTT
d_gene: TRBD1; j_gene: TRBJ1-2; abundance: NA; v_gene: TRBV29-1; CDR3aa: CSGDRGNYGYTF; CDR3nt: TGCAGCGGTGACAGGGGTAACTATGGCTACACCTTC
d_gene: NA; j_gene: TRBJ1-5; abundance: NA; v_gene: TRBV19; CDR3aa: CASSMTNNQPQHF; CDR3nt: TGTGCCAGTAGTATGACAAATAATCAGCCCCAGCATTTT
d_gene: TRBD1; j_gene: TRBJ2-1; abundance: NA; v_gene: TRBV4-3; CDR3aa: CASSQDRYGDSNEQFF; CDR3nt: TGCGCCAGCAGCCAAGACAGGTATGGGGACAGCAATGAGCAGTTCTTC
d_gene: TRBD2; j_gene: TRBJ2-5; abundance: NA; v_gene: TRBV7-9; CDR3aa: CASSPRTGGQETQYF; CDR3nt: TGTGCCAGCAGCCCTAGAACCGGGGGGCAAGAGACCCAGTACTTC
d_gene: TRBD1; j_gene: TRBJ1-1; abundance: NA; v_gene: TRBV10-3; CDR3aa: CAISESGQPMNTEAFF; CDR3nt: TGTGCCATCAGTGAGTCGGGACAGCCCATGAACACTGAAGCTTTCTTT